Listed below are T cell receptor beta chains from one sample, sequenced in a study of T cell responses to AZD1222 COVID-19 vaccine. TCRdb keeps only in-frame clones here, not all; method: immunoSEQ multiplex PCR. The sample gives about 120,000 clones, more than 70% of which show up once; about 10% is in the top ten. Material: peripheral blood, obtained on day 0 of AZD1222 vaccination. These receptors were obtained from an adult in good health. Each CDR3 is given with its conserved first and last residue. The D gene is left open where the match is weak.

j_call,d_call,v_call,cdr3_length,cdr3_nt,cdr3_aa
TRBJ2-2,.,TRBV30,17,TGTGCCTGGTTGGCCGGCGCTCGAGGGGTACGCACCGGGGAGCTGTTTTTT,CAWLAGARGVRTGELFF
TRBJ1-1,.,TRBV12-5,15,TGTGCTAGTGGTTTGGTAATTGGTCCCCACACTGAAGCTTTCTTT,CASGLVIGPHTEAFF
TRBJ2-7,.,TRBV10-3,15,TGTGCCATCAGTGAGTTACAGGGAAGGAAGAACGAGCAGTACTTC,CAISELQGRKNEQYF
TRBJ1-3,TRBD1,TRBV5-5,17,TGTGCCAGCAGCTTGGTCGCCCCGGGACAGGGCGGAAACACCATATATTTT,CASSLVAPGQGGNTIYF
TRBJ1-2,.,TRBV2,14,TGTGCCAGCAGCGAAGAACAGGGAAACTATGGCTACACCTTC,CASSEEQGNYGYTF
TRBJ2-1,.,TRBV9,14,TGTGCCAGCAGCGCCCCGCCGGCGAGCAATGAGCAGTTCTTC,CASSAPPASNEQFF
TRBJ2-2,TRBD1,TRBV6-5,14,TGTGCCAGCAGGGACAGGGGGCGGTCCGGGGAGCTGTTTTTT,CASRDRGRSGELFF
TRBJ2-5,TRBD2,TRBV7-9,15,TGTGCCAGCAGAAATAGCGGGGGGGAGCAAGAGACCCAGTACTTC,CASRNSGGEQETQYF
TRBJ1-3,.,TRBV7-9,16,TGTGCCAGCAGCTTCTCAACTTCCCGCTCTGGAAACACCATATATTTT,CASSFSTSRSGNTIYF
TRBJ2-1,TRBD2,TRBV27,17,TGTGCCAGCAGTCGAAACCAAGCGGGACTTCGTCACAATGAGCAGTTCTTC,CASSRNQAGLRHNEQFF
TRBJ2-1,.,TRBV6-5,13,TGTGCCAGCAGTTACTCTAGAAACAATGAGCAGTTCTTC,CASSYSRNNEQFF
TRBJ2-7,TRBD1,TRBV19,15,TGTGCCAGTAGACCTGGGACAGGGGGTAACAACGAGCAGTACTTC,CASRPGTGGNNEQYF
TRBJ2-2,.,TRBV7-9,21,TGTGCCAGCAGCACCAACCGCGTCCTCCGGGGGTTCGTTGGGAACACCGGGGAGCTGTTTTTT,CASSTNRVLRGFVGNTGELFF
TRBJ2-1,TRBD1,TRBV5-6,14,TGTGCCAGCAGCCGGGACAGTCTCATCAATGAGCAGTTCTTC,CASSRDSLINEQFF